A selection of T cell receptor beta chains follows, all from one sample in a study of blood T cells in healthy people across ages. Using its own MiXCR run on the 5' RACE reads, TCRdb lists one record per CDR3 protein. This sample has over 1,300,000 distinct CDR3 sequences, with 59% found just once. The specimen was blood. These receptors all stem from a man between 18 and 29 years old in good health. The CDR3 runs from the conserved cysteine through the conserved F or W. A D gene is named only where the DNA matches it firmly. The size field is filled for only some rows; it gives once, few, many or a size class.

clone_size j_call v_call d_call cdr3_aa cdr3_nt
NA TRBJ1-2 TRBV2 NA CASHRGYGYTF TGTGCCAGCCATCGGGGCTATGGCTACACCTTC
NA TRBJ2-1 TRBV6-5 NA CASTTAWNEQFF TGTGCCAGCACCACCGCCTGGAATGAGCAGTTCTTC
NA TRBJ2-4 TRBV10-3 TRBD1 CAISGYPPRQGLNYKQYF TGTGCCATCAGTGGGTATCCTCCCCGACAGGGCCTTAATTACAAGCAGTACTTC
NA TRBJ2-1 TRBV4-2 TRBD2 CASSSGLVGDEQFF TGTGCCAGCAGCAGCGGACTAGTAGGGGATGAGCAGTTCTTC
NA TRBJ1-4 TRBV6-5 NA CASSYSIGVEKLFF TGTGCCAGCAGTTACTCGATAGGGGTTGAAAAACTGTTTTTT
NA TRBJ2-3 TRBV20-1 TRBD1 CSAGQGRTDTQYF TGCAGTGCCGGACAGGGGAGGACAGATACGCAGTATTTT
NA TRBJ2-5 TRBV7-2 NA CASGKSRNQETQYF TGTGCCAGCGGCAAATCGCGGAACCAAGAGACCCAGTACTTC
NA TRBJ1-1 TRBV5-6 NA CASSLERAGIMNTEAFF TGTGCCAGCAGCTTGGAAAGGGCAGGGATTATGAACACTGAAGCTTTCTTT
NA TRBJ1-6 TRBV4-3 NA CASLDSNNSPLHF TGCGCCAGCTTGGACAGCAATAATTCACCCCTCCACTTT
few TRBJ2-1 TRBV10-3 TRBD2 CAIHAGGPSVGGEQFF TGTGCCATCCATGCGGGAGGGCCTTCTGTGGGCGGGGAGCAGTTCTTC
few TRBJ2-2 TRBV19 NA CASSVSSTGELFF TGTGCCAGTAGTGTGAGTAGCACCGGGGAGCTGTTTTTT
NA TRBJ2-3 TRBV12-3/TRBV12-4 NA CASSCDQASTDTQYF TGTGCCAGCAGTTGTGACCAGGCCAGCACAGATACGCAGTATTTT